The clone carrying this T cell receptor beta chain was counted a single time. The data originate from a study of blood T cell repertoires in COVID-19. About the research overall: Acute-phase and convalescent COVID-19 samples originated in the United States, Italy and Spain. In each case, the material was cDNA or gDNA derived from T cells, B-cell-depleted T cells, or PBMCs.

Trimming stripped 4 bases from V and 4 bases from J, with 19 bases between. CDR1 is SGHNT, CDR2 YENEEA, per germline. The CDR3 is made up of 16 amino acids. Per the original methods: Amplified reference gene primers provided the basis for estimating nucleated cell counts. Measured with immunoSEQ multiplex PCR; TCRdb has only the in-frame clones, and not every one. The V and J calls and clone size come from that table; D and trimming were worked out from the DNA. The sample includes fewer than 250,000 clones, about 90% of them seen just once. This TCR was recovered from a woman aged 50 to 65 with acute or convalescent COVID-19. V is TRBV11-3 and J is TRBJ2-5; weak D call: TRBD1 (5 bases). Sequencing was done on a sample of peripheral blood. The CDR3 bases are TGTGCCAGCAGCTCCCGACAGACCACTAAGTCAGAGACCCAGTACTTC. Translating gives CASSSRQTTKSETQYF.